Shown below are 31 T cell receptor beta chains from a single sample sequenced in a study of blood T cell repertoires in COVID-19. This table comes from immunoSEQ multiplex PCR, and its TCRdb copy is limited to in-frame clones, with some not included. In the table there are almost 350,000 clones, over 85% of which are singletons. The sequenced sample consisted of peripheral blood. These receptor sequences come from a woman aged 60-75 years with COVID-19, enrolled during active disease.

This chain links TRBV29-1 with TRBJ1-1; D gene uncertain. V dropped 7 bases and J dropped 4 bases, with 7 bases sitting between them. CDR1 and CDR2 from the germline V gene are SQVTM and ANQGSEA. The length of the CDR3 is 10 residues. CDR3 residues: CSGFGTEAFF. The CDR3 DNA reads as TGCAGCGGCTTCGGCACTGAAGCTTTCTTT.

The chain uses TRBV4-2 and TRBJ1-4, with D unresolved. There are 15 residues in the CDR3. Per germline, CDR1 LGHNA and CDR2 YNFKEQ. Trimming stripped 3 bases from V and 5 bases from J, with 13 bases between. The CDR3 sequence: CASSQRPGENEKLFF. DNA for the CDR3: TGTGCCAGCAGCCAGCGCCCGGGAGAAAATGAAAAACTGTTTTTT.

This rearrangement joins TRBV10-3 to TRBJ1-1; TRBD1 might be the D (6 bases). The CDR3 contains 14 residues. Germline V gene sequence: CDR1 ENHRY, CDR2 SYGVKD. V was shortened by 2 bases and J by 6 bases, with 13 bases between the two germline ends. The CDR3 protein is CAISETRQAAEAFF. Here the CDR3 DNA reads TGTGCCATCAGTGAGACCCGACAGGCGGCTGAAGCTTTCTTT.

The J gene is TRBJ1-4, the V gene TRBV28, with TRBD1 matching 7 bases. The germline V gene has CDR1 MDHEN and CDR2 SYDVKM. The CDR3 loop spans 12 amino acids. V was pared by 5 bases and J by 7 bases, with 1 base of the junction left unmatched. The DNA of the CDR3 is TGTGCCAGCAGTGGGACAGTTGAAAAACTGTTTTTT. It translates to CASSGTVEKLFF.

V usage is TRBV24-1 and J usage is TRBJ1-2, with D tentatively TRBD1 (5 bases). V lost 0 bases and J 6 bases, leaving 10 bases between the germline ends. This CDR3 is built from 14 residues. From germline, CDR1 is KGHDR and CDR2 SFDVKD. The CDR3 DNA sequence: TGTGCCACCAGTGATTTGGCAGGGATCCATGGCTACACCTTC. Its translation is CATSDLAGIHGYTF.

The chain uses TRBV5-5 and TRBJ1-4; 10 positions agree with TRBD1. CDR3 length: 17 residues. Germline V CDR1 and CDR2: SGHKS, YYEKEE (reference sequence). With V trimmed by 0 bases and J by 7 bases, 9 bases remained unmatched. DNA of the CDR3: TGTGCCAGCAGCTTGGCCATCGGCAGGACAGGGGGTGAAAAACTGTTTTTT. Residues: CASSLAIGRTGGEKLFF.

This rearrangement joins TRBV13 to TRBJ2-3; 9 bases fit TRBD2. The length of the CDR3 is 13 residues. Germline CDR1 reads PRHDT; CDR2 reads FYEKMQ (reference sequence). J was trimmed by 3 bases and V by 8 bases; bases with no gene match: 3. This chain's CDR3 is CASLSGGTDTQYF. The CDR3 bases are TGTGCCAGCTTAAGCGGGGGGACAGATACGCAGTATTTT.

The chain has TRBV7-3 and TRBJ1-1; D remains unclear. The CDR3 sequence is 16 residues long. V was shortened by 2 bases and J by 0 bases, with 13 bases between the two germline ends. Germline values: CDR1 SGHTA, CDR2 FQGTGA. CDR3 region: CASSLYLGGMNTEAFF. In DNA form, the CDR3 reads TGTGCCAGCAGCTTATACCTCGGAGGGATGAACACTGAAGCTTTCTTT. Supplemented by reference TRBV7-3 and TRBJ1-1, the full variable domain reads GAGVSQTPSNKVTEKGKYVELRCDPISGHTALYWYRQSLGQGPEFLIYFQGTGAADDSGLPNDRFFAVRPEGSVSTLKIQRTERGDSAVYLCASSLYLGGMNTEAFFGQGTRLTVV.

This clone has a single count. The chain has TRBV4-1 and TRBJ1-3; tentatively, D is TRBD1 (6 bases). The germline CDR1 and CDR2 sequences are MGHRA and YSYEKL. The CDR3 contains 15 residues. The germline V and J ends were trimmed by 2 bases and 4 bases, with 12 bases remaining between them. This CDR3 reads CASSQLGGGGNTIYF. In nucleotides, the CDR3 is TGCGCCAGCAGCCAATTAGGGGGGGGAGGAAACACCATATATTTT.

This chain connects TRBV4-1 to TRBJ1-5, with 9 bases fitting TRBD1. The ends lost 4 bases at V and 4 bases at J; junction bases unmatched: 8. This CDR3 has 16 residues. CDR1 is MGHRA, CDR2 YSYEKL, per germline. DNA for the CDR3: TGCGCCAGCAGCCGGGATGACAGGGGGATTAATCAGCCCCAGCATTTT. Protein: CASSRDDRGINQPQHF.

The chain's CDR3 is CASSPPGRGEQFF. For the CDR3, the DNA is TGTGCCAGCTCACCACCGGGAAGAGGGGAGCAGTTCTTC. V is TRBV18 and J is TRBJ2-1, with D perhaps matching TRBD2 (5 bases). Trimming stripped 0 bases from V and 10 bases from J, with 10 bases between. The CDR3 contains 13 residues. Germline V CDR1 and CDR2: KGHSH, LQKENI.

V gene TRBV12-3 or TRBV12-4 combines with J gene TRBJ1-5; D not resolved. The CDR3 spans 13 residues. V gave up 8 bases and J gave up 0 bases, with 8 bases separating them. The CDR3 spells CASRVDSNQPQHF. CDR3 DNA sequence: TGTGCCAGCCGGGTCGATAGCAATCAGCCCCAGCATTTT.

J is TRBJ2-2 and V is TRBV9, with no clear D. The germline gives CDR1 SGDLS, CDR2 YYNGEE. Trimming removed 0 bases at V and 3 bases at J, with 9 bases between. This CDR3 is 15 amino acids long. This CDR3 is CASSVGSVDTGELFF. The CDR3 DNA reads TGTGCCAGCAGCGTAGGTTCAGTCGACACCGGGGAGCTGTTTTTT.

The chain's CDR3 is CASSQEHRAGTDTQYF. The CDR3 DNA sequence: TGTGCCAGCAGCCAAGAACACAGGGCAGGCACAGATACGCAGTATTTT. This rearrangement joins TRBV4-2 to TRBJ2-3; a possible D gene is TRBD1 (6 bases). Germline lookup yields CDR1 LGHNA and CDR2 YNFKEQ. With 0 bases removed from V and 1 base from J, the gap between germline ends came to 11 bases. The CDR3 extends over 16 amino acids.

The gene calls are TRBV5-5 and TRBJ2-3; a weak D match, TRBD1 (5 bases). Germline loops: CDR1 SGHKS, CDR2 YYEKEE (reference sequence). Deletions cut 9 bases from V and 6 bases from J, with 23 bases between. The CDR3 consists of 15 residues. The CDR3 DNA reads as TGTGCCACCTCGGACCGTCCCCGCTCAGGGGATACGCAGTATTTT. Encoded protein: CATSDRPRSGDTQYF.

The chain uses TRBV24-1 and TRBJ2-5; D ambiguous. CDR3 length: 13 amino acids. Germline loops: CDR1 KGHDR, CDR2 SFDVKD. Trimming stripped 4 bases from V and 2 bases from J, with 7 bases between. CDR3 coding DNA: TGTGCCACCAGTGACCCAGGTCAAGAGACCCAGTACTTC. This codes for CATSDPGQETQYF.

The rearrangement joins TRBV28 to TRBJ1-5; 8 nucleotides line up with TRBD1. The CDR3 length is 15 residues. After removal of 6 bases from V and 2 bases from J, the junction contained 6 bases not matched to a gene. Per the germline V gene, CDR1 is MDHEN and CDR2 is SYDVKM. The CDR3 coding sequence is TGTGCCAGCAGAACACAGGGGGAGGGCAATCAGCCCCAGCATTTT. Amino acids: CASRTQGEGNQPQHF.

Note on this clone: Other DNA variants within this sample encode the same CDR3. This chain links TRBV18 with TRBJ1-2, with D tentatively TRBD1 (5 bases). Trimming took 2 bases from V and 3 from J, leaving 7 bases between them. The CDR3 runs to 13 residues. CDR1 and CDR2 from the germline V gene are KGHSH and LQKENI. The CDR3 loop is CASSPGRDYGYTF. The CDR3 coding sequence is TGTGCCAGCTCACCAGGCAGGGACTATGGCTACACCTTC. Full variable domain (missing parts from reference TRBV18 and TRBJ1-2): NAGVMQNPRHLVRRRGQEARLRCSPMKGHSHVYWYRQLPEEGLKFMVYLQKENIIDESGMPKERFSAEFPKEGPSILRIQQVVRGDSAAYFCASSPGRDYGYTFGSGTRLTVV.

This chain joins TRBV5-1 and TRBJ1-6; D is undetermined. This CDR3 contains 20 residues. V dropped 0 bases and J dropped 0 bases, with 19 bases sitting between them. CDR1 and CDR2 (germline): SGHRS, YFSETQ. CDR3 residues: CASSLEFFGSRASYNSPLHF. For the CDR3, the DNA is TGCGCCAGCAGCTTGGAGTTTTTTGGTTCGAGGGCCTCCTATAATTCACCCCTCCACTTT.

The rearrangement uses TRBV19 and TRBJ1-1; no firm D call. V lost 6 bases to trimming and J lost 4 bases, with 12 bases between them. CDR1 is LNHDA, CDR2 SQIVND, per germline (reference sequence). The length of the CDR3 is 13 residues. CDR3 in amino acids: CASSPPEGTEAFF. The CDR3, as DNA: TGTGCCAGTAGCCCCCCGGAGGGCACTGAAGCTTTCTTT.

The J gene is TRBJ2-3, the V gene TRBV14, with D maybe TRBD2 (7 bases). CDR1 and CDR2 (germline): SGHDN, FVKESK. This CDR3 spans 17 amino acids. The ends were cut back, 3 bases at V and 2 bases at J, with 18 bases in the middle. As DNA, the CDR3 is TGTGCCAGCAGCCAGACCTTGCGGGGGCCCTTCACAGATACGCAGTATTTT. Protein: CASSQTLRGPFTDTQYF.

This sequence joins TRBV6-2 or TRBV6-3 and TRBJ1-5, with a weak D call TRBD1 (6 bases). This CDR3 comprises 13 residues. V lost 5 bases and J 4 bases, leaving 9 bases between the germline ends. Germline V CDR1 and CDR2: MNHEY, SVGEGT. CDR3 DNA sequence: TGTGCCAGCAGTCCCACAGGGAATCAGCCCCAGCATTTT. As protein: CASSPTGNQPQHF.

The CDR3 DNA follows: TGTGCCAGCGGCTTCCGGACAGGGGGAAACACCATATATTTT. It specifies CASGFRTGGNTIYF. The genes are TRBV28 and TRBJ1-3, with 8 bases aligning to TRBD1. The CDR3 extends over 14 amino acids. The germline V gene has CDR1 MDHEN and CDR2 SYDVKM. Trimming removed 8 bases from V and 4 bases from J; junction bases left unmatched: 7.

The chain joins TRBV9 to TRBJ1-2; no reliable D call. Looked up from germline, CDR1 is SGDLS and CDR2 is YYNGEE. Trimming took 2 bases from V and 6 from J, leaving 14 bases between them. The CDR3 contains 14 residues. The DNA of the CDR3 is TGTGCCAGCAGCGTGTTAGGAAGCGGGCATGGCTACACCTTC. This encodes CASSVLGSGHGYTF.

The chain recombines TRBV7-3 with TRBJ1-2; TRBD1 might be the D (6 bases). CDR1 is SGHTA, CDR2 FQGTGA, per germline. CDR3 length equals 15 residues. V was pared by 3 bases and J by 6 bases, with 17 bases between. The CDR3 bases are TGTGCCAGCAGCTTCAGTCGGGGGGCGCAAGATGGCTACACCTTC. Translated: CASSFSRGAQDGYTF.

V is TRBV18 and J is TRBJ2-1, with 9 nucleotides matching TRBD1. CDR1 KGHSH and CDR2 LQKENI come from the germline V gene. V dropped 6 bases and J dropped 7; count of bases not matched to a gene: 13. The CDR3 loop spans 16 amino acids. This CDR3 is CASSLLRDRVVNEQFF. The CDR3 DNA is TGTGCCAGCTCGCTACTCCGGGACAGGGTTGTTAATGAGCAGTTCTTC.

This chain connects TRBV28 to TRBJ1-5; the match to TRBD1 covers 8 bases. The CDR3 contains 16 residues. Trimming at V came to 6 bases and at J to 6 bases, leaving 13 bases not matched to a gene. The germline gives CDR1 MDHEN, CDR2 SYDVKM. The chain's CDR3 is CASRSRQGLRSQPQHF. The CDR3 DNA follows: TGTGCCAGCAGGTCAAGACAGGGGCTTCGGAGTCAGCCCCAGCATTTT.

The chain carries TRBV12-5 and TRBJ1-2; 7 bases are a match to TRBD1. Germline V gives CDR1 LGHNT, CDR2 FRNRAP. The length of the CDR3 is 13 residues. Trimming at V came to 5 bases and at J to 4 bases, leaving 4 bases not matched to a gene. The CDR3 sequence is CASGRTGFYGYTF. The DNA of the CDR3 is TGTGCTAGTGGTCGGACAGGTTTCTATGGCTACACCTTC.

This rearrangement joins TRBV9 to TRBJ2-1, with TRBD1 matching over 10 bases. Per germline, CDR1 SGDLS and CDR2 YYNGEE. The CDR3 sequence is 15 residues long. The trim removed 6 bases at V and 2 bases at J, leaving 5 bases unmatched. CDR3 sequence reads: CASTAGTGAYNEQFF. DNA for the CDR3: TGTGCCAGCACGGCCGGGACAGGGGCCTACAATGAGCAGTTCTTC.

A few counts support this clone. CDR3 protein: CASSIQGAGQPQHF. CDR3 in DNA: TGTGCCAGCAGTATACAGGGGGCAGGGCAGCCCCAGCATTTT. The rearrangement joins TRBV2 to TRBJ1-5; 9 nucleotides match TRBD1. Trimming cost V 5 bases and J 7 bases; bases outside gene matches: 6. The CDR3 contains 14 residues. CDR1 and CDR2 (germline): SNHLY, FYNNEI.

The V call is TRBV29-1, the J call TRBJ2-2; 9 nucleotides match TRBD2. Trimming at V came to 3 bases and at J to 5 bases, leaving 10 bases not matched to a gene. This CDR3 is 16 amino acids long. CDR1 and CDR2 (germline): SQVTM, ANQGSEA. The CDR3 is CSVDGSSGATTGELFF. DNA of the CDR3: TGCAGCGTTGATGGCTCTAGCGGGGCGACTACCGGGGAGCTGTTTTTT.